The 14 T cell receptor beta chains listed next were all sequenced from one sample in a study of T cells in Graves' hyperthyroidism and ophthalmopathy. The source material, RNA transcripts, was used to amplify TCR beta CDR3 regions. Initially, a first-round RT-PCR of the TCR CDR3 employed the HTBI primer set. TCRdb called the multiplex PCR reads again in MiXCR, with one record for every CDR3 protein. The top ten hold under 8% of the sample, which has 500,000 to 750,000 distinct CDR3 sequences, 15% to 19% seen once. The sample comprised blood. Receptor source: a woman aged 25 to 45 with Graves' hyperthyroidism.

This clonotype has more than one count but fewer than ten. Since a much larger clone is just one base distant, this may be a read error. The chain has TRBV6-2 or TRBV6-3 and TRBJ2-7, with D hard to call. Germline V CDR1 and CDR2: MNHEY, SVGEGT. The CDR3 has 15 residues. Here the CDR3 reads CASSYSWTDSYGQYF. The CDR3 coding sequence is TGTGCCAGCAGTTACTCTTGGACCGATTCCTACGGGCAGTACTTC.

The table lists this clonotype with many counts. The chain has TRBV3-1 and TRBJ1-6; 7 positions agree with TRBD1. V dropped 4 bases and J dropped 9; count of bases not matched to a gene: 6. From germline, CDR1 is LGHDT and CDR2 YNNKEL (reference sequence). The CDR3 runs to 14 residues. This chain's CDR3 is CASSPGTESSPLHF. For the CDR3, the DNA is TGTGCCAGCAGCCCGGGGACAGAGAGTTCACCCCTCCACTTT. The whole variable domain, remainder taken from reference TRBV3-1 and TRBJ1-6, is DTAVSQTPKYLVTQMGNDKSIKCEQNLGHDTMYWYKQDSKKFLKIMFSYNNKELIINETVPNRFSPKSPDKAHLNLHINSLELGDSAVYFCASSPGTESSPLHFGNGTRLTVT.

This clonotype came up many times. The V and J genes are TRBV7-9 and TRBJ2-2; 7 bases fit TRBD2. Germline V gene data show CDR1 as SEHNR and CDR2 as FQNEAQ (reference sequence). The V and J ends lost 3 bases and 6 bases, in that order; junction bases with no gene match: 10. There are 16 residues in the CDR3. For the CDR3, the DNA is TGTGCCAGCAGCTTCTCGGGGGGATTGCTTGCCGGGGAGCTGTTTTTT. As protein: CASSFSGGLLAGELFF.

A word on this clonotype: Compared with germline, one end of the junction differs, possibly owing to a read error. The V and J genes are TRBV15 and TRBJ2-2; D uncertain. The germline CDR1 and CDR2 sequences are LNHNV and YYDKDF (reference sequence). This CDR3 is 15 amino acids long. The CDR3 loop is CATSRDYENTRELFF. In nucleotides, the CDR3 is TGTGCCACCAGCAGAGATTACGAGAACACCAGGGAGCTGTTTTTT.

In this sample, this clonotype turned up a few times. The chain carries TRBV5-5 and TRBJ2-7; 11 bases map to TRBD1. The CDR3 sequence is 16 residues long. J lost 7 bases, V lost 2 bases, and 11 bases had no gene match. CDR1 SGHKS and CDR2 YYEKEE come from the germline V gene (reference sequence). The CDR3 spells CASSLHSGTGGSEQYF. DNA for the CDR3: TGTGCCAGCAGCTTACACTCCGGGACAGGGGGTAGTGAGCAGTACTTC.

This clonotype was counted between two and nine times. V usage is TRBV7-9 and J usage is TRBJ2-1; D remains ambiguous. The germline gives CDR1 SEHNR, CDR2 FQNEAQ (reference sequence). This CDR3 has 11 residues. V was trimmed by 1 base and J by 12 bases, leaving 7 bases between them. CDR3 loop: CASSLGIRQFF. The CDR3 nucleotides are TGTGCCAGCAGCTTAGGCATTAGGCAGTTCTTC. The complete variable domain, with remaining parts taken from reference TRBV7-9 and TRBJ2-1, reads DTGVSQNPRHKITKRGQNVTFRCDPISEHNRLYWYRQTLGQGPEFLTYFQNEAQLEKSRLLSDRFSAERPKGSFSTLEIQRTEQGDSAMYLCASSLGIRQFFGPGTRLTVL.

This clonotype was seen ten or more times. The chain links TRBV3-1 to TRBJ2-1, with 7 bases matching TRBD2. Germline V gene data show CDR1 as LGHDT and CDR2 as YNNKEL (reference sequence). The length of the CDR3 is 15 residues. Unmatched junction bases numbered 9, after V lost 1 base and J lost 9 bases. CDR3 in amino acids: CASSQAGTKAPEQFF. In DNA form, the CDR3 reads TGTGCCAGCAGCCAAGCTGGGACTAAGGCACCTGAGCAGTTCTTC.

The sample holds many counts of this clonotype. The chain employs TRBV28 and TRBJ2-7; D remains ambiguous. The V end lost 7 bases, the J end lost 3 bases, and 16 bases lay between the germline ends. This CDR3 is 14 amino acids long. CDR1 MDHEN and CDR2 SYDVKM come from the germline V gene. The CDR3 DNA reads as TGTGCCAGCACCCCGCGGAGAGCCCTCTACGAGCAGTACTTC. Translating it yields CASTPRRALYEQYF.

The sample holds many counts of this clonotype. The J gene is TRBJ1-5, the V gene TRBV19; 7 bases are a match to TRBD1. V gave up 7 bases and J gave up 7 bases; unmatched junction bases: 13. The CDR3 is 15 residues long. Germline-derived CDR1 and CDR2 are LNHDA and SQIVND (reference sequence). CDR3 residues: CASTDRVGAGQPQHF. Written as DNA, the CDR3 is TGTGCCAGTACCGACAGGGTGGGGGCAGGCCAGCCCCAGCATTTT.

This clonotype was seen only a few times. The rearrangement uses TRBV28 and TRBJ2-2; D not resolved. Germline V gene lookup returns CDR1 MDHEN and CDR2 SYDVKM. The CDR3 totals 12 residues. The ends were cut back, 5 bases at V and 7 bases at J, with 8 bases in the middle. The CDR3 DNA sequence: TGTGCCAGCAGTGTACGGGTCGGGGAGCTGTTTTTT. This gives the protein CASSVRVGELFF.

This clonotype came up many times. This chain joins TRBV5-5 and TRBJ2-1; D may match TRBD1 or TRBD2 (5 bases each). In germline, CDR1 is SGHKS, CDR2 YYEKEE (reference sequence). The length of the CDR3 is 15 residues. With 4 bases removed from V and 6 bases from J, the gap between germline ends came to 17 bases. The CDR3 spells CASSATGHLGNEQFF. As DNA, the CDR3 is TGTGCCAGCAGCGCTACGGGGCACCTTGGCAATGAGCAGTTCTTC.

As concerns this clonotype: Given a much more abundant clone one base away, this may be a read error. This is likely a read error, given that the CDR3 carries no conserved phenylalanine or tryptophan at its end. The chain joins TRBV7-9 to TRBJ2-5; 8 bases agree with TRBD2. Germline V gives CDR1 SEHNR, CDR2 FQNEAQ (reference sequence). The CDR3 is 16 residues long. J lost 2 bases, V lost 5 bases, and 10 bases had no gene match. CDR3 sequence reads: CASSRPGVAGQETQYS. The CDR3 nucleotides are TGTGCCAGCAGCCGCCCGGGAGTAGCGGGACAAGAGACCCAGTACTCC.

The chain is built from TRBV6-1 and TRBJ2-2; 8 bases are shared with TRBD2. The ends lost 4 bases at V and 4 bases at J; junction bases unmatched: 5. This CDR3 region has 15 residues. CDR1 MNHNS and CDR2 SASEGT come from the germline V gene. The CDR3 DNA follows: TGTGCCAGCAGTGTGTCGGGAGGGCCCACCGGGGAGCTGTTTTTT. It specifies CASSVSGGPTGELFF.

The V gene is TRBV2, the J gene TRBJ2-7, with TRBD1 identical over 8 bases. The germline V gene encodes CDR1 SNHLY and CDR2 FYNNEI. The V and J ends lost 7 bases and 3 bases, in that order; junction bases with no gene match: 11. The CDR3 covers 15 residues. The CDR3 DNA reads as TGTGCCAGCAACCCTCAGGGGGCGCTGTACTACGAGCAGTACTTC. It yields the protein CASNPQGALYYEQYF.